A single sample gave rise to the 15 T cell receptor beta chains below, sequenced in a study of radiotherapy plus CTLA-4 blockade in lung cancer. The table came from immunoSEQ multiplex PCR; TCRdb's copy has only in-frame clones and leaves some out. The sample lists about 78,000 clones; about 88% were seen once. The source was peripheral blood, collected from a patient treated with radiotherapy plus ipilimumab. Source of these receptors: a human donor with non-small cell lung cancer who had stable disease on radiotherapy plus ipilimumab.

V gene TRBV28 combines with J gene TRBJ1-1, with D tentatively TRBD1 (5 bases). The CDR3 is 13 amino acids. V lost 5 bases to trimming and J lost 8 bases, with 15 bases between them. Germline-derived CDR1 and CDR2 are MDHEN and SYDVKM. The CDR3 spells CASSTPLDSEAFF. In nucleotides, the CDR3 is TGTGCCAGCAGTACCCCTCTTGACAGCGAAGCTTTCTTT.

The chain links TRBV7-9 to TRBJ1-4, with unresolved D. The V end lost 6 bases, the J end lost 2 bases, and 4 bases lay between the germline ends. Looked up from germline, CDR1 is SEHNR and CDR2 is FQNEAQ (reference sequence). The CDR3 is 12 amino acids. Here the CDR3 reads CASRGTNEKLFF. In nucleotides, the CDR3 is TGTGCCAGCAGAGGGACTAATGAAAAACTGTTTTTT.

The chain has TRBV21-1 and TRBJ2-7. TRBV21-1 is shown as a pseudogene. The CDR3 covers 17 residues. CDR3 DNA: TGTGCCAGCAGCAAAGAGAACATGGCACCTCGGCGCCACGAGCAGTACTTC. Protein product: CASSKENMAPRRHEQYF.

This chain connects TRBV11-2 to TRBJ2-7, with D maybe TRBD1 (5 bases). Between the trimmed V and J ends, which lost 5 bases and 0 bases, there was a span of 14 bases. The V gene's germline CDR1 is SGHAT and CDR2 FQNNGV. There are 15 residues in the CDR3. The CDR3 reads CASSITGTSSYEQYF. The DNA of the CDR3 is TGTGCCAGCAGCATCACAGGTACGAGCTCCTACGAGCAGTACTTC. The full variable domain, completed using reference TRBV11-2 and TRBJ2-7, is EAGVAQSPRYKIIEKRQSVAFWCNPISGHATLYWYQQILGQGPKLLIQFQNNGVVDDSQLPKDRFSAERLKGVDSTLKIQPAKLEDSAVYLCASSITGTSSYEQYFGPGTRLTVT.

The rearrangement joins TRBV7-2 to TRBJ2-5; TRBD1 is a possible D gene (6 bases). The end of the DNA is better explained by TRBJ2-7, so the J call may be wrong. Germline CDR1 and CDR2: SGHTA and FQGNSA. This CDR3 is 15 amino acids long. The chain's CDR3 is CASSFPRGSSYEQYF. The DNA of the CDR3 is TGTGCCAGCAGCTTCCCCAGGGGATCATCCTACGAGCAGTACTTC.

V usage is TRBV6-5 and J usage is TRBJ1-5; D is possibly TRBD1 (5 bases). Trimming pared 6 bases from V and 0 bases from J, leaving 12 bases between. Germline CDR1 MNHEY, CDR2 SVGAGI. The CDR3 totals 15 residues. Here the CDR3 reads CASRTTGNSNQPQHF. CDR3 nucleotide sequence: TGTGCCAGCAGAACAACAGGAAATAGCAATCAGCCCCAGCATTTT.

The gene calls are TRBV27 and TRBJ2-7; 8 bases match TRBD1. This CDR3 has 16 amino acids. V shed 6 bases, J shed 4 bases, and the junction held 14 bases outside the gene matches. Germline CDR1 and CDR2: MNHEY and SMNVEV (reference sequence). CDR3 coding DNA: TGTGCCAGCAGCCCGCTGACAGGGGCGAAAACATACGAGCAGTACTTC. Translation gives CASSPLTGAKTYEQYF.

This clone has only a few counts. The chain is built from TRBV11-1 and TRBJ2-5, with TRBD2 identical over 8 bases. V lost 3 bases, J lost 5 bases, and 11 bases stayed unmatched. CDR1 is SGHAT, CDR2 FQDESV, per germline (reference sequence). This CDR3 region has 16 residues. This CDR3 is CASSFHQRGMGETQYF. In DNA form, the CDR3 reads TGTGCCAGCAGCTTTCATCAGCGGGGGATGGGGGAGACCCAGTACTTC.

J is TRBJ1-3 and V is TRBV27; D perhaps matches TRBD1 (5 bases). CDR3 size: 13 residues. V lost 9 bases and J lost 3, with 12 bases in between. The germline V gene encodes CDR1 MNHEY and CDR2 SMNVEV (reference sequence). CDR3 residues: CASGAGFGNTIYF. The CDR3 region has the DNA TGTGCCAGTGGGGCGGGTTTTGGAAACACCATATATTTT.

The CDR3, as DNA: TGTGCCAGCAGCTTAGCCGGGACTAGTAGTGGGGAGACCCAGTACTTC. Encoded protein: CASSLAGTSSGETQYF. The J gene is TRBJ2-5, the V gene TRBV7-6, with 8 bases fitting TRBD2. The CDR3 contains 16 residues. CDR1 is SGHVS, CDR2 FNYEAQ, per germline. V was pared by 0 bases and J by 5 bases, with 8 bases of the junction left unmatched.

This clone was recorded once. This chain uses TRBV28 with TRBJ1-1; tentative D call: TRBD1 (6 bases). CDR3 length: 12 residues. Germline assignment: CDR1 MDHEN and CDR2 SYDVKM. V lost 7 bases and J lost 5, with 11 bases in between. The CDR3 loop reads CASITGTTEAFF. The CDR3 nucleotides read TGTGCCAGCATTACAGGGACAACTGAAGCTTTCTTT.

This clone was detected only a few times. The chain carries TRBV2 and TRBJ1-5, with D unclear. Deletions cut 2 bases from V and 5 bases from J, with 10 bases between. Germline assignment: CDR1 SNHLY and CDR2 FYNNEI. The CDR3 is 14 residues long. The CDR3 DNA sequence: TGTGCCAGCAGTGAATCATCTGGTTATCAGCCCCAGCATTTT. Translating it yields CASSESSGYQPQHF.

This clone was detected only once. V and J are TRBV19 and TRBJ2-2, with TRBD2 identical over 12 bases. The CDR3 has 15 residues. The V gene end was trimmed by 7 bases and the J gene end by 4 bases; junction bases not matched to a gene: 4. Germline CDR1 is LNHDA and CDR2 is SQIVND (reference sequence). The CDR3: CASKGLAGTTGELFF. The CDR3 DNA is TGTGCCAGTAAAGGACTAGCGGGGACCACCGGGGAGCTGTTTTTT.

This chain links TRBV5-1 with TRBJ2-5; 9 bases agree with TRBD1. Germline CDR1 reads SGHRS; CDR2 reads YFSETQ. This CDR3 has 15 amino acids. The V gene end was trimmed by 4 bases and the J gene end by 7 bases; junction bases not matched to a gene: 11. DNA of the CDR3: TGCGCCAGCAGCCCGACAGGACAGGGGTACGGGACCCAGTACTTC. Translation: CASSPTGQGYGTQYF.

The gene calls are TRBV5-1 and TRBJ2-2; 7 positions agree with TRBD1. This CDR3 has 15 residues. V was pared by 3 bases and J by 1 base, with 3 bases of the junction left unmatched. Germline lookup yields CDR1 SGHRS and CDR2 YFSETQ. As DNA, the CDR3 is TGCGCCAGCAGCTCGGGACAGAGGAACACCGGGGAGCTGTTTTTT. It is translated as CASSSGQRNTGELFF.